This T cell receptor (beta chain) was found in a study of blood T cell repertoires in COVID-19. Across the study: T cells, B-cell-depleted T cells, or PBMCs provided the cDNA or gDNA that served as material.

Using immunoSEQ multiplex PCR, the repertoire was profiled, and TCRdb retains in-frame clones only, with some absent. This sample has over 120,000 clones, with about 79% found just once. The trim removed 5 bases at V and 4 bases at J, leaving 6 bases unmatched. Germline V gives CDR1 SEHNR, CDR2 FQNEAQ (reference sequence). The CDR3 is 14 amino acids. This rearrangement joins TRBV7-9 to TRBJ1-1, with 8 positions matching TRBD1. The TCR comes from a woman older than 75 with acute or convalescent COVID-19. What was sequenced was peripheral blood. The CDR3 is CASSGGQGITEAFF. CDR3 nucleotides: TGTGCCAGCAGCGGAGGACAGGGTATCACTGAAGCTTTCTTT.